Listed below are T cell receptor beta chains from one sample, sequenced in a study of T cells in Graves' hyperthyroidism and ophthalmopathy. TCRdb reprocessed the multiplex PCR reads with MiXCR, giving one entry per CDR3 protein. The data show 700,000 or so distinct CDR3 sequences, over 15% seen once. Sequencing input: blood. These receptor sequences come from a man in his late teens or twenties with Graves' hyperthyroidism. The CDR3 runs from the conserved cysteine through the conserved F or W. The D gene is left open where the match is weak. Clone sizes are given selectively: once, few, many, or a class where the clone is expanded.

V	D	size	J	CDR3	DNA
TRBV18	-	-	TRBJ2-3	CASSPDTPGWADTQYF	TGTGCCAGCTCACCAGACACCCCGGGATGGGCAGATACGCAGTATTTT
TRBV27	-	many	TRBJ2-3	CASSLWEGEPDTQYF	TGTGCCAGCAGCTTATGGGAGGGGGAACCAGATACGCAGTATTTT
TRBV28	-	few	TRBJ1-1	CASSFHGGTEAFF	TGTGCCAGCAGTTTCCACGGTGGCACTGAAGCTTTCTTT
TRBV30	TRBD1	many	TRBJ2-7	CAWSRDRAYEQYF	TGTGCCTGGAGTCGGGACAGGGCGTACGAGCAGTACTTC
TRBV20-1	-	few	TRBJ2-2	CSAGPGRRGGELFF	TGCAGTGCTGGGCCGGGACGACGGGGCGGGGAGCTGTTTTTT
TRBV20-1	TRBD2	-	TRBJ2-1	CSARLGRLAGAHNEQFF	TGCAGTGCTAGATTGGGGAGACTAGCGGGAGCCCACAATGAGCAGTTCTTC
TRBV7-2	-	-	TRBJ1-4	CASSLDITNEKLFF	TGTGCCAGCAGCCTAGACATAACTAATGAAAAACTGTTTTTT
TRBV4-1	-	-	TRBJ1-1	CASSQEGLGDTEAFF	TGCGCCAGCAGCCAAGAGGGCCTGGGGGACACTGAAGCTTTCTTT
TRBV28	TRBD1	many	TRBJ1-2	CASSLSDRGHGGYTF	TGTGCCAGCAGTTTATCGGACAGGGGGCACGGTGGCTACACCTTC
TRBV2	-	many	TRBJ1-1	CASRAGNTEAFF	TGTGCCAGCAGGGCCGGGAACACTGAAGCTTTCTTT
TRBV13	TRBD2	-	TRBJ2-7	CASSPPRREGYEQYF	TGTGCCAGCAGCCCTCCCCGGCGGGAGGGCTACGAGCAGTACTTC
TRBV7-9	TRBD2	-	TRBJ2-7	CASSQPGTSGNSYEQYF	TGTGCCAGCAGCCAGCCCGGGACTAGCGGGAACTCCTACGAGCAGTACTTC
TRBV7-2	-	many	TRBJ2-5	CASSLGTVTQETQYF	TGTGCCAGCAGCTTAGGGACCGTAACCCAAGAGACCCAGTACTTC
TRBV2	-	many	TRBJ1-2	CASRAGMGIVNYGYTF	TGTGCCAGCAGGGCCGGGATGGGGATTGTTAACTATGGCTACACCTTC
TRBV18	-	many	TRBJ2-5	CASSPGGSQETQYF	TGTGCCAGCTCACCGGGTGGCAGTCAAGAGACCCAGTACTTC
TRBV27	-	many	TRBJ1-1	CASSERWDTEAFF	TGTGCCAGCAGCGAACGTTGGGACACTGAAGCTTTCTTT
TRBV2	-	many	TRBJ2-5	CASRLARGTQYF	TGTGCCAGCCGGCTAGCTAGAGGGACCCAGTACTTC
TRBV29-1	TRBD1	few	TRBJ1-2	CSVEGQGRGGYTF	TGCAGCGTTGAGGGACAGGGGAGGGGTGGCTACACCTTC
TRBV11-2	-	few	TRBJ2-6	CASSLITPAPNLWGANVLTF	TGTGCCAGCAGCTTAATAACTCCAGCTCCTAATCTCTGGGGGGCCAACGTCCTGACTTTC
TRBV2	-	-	TRBJ1-5	CASSDRVGNQPQHF	TGTGCCAGCAGTGACAGGGTCGGCAATCAGCCCCAGCATTTT
TRBV30	TRBD1	few	TRBJ2-2	CAWSVTGATGELFF	TGTGCCTGGAGTGTAACAGGGGCGACCGGGGAGCTGTTTTTT
TRBV3-1	TRBD2	few	TRBJ2-6	CASSSGLAGTGANVLTF	TGTGCCAGCAGCTCGGGACTAGCGGGGACTGGGGCCAACGTCCTGACTTTC
TRBV28	-	many	TRBJ1-1	CASSLISPNTEAFF	TGTGCCAGCAGTTTAATCTCCCCGAACACTGAAGCTTTCTTT
TRBV7-9	TRBD2	many	TRBJ2-3	CASSPPAGVMGDTQYF	TGTGCCAGCAGCCCCCCGGCGGGAGTGATGGGGGATACGCAGTATTTT
TRBV3-1	-	-	TRBJ2-7	CASSQVDFYEQYF	TGTGCCAGCAGCCAAGTTGACTTTTACGAGCAGTACTTC
TRBV10-3	TRBD2	few	TRBJ2-7	CAIGGRELYEQYF	TGTGCCATCGGCGGGCGGGAGCTCTACGAGCAGTACTTC
TRBV10-3	-	-	TRBJ2-1	CATSGDSNEQFF	TGTGCCACCTCGGGGGACTCCAATGAGCAGTTCTTC
TRBV12-3/TRBV12-4	TRBD1	many	TRBJ1-2	CASSSRQGIGYTF	TGTGCCAGCAGTTCCCGACAGGGTATTGGCTACACCTTC
TRBV11-2	-	-	TRBJ2-6	CASSQWSAGANVLTF	TGTGCCAGCAGCCAATGGAGCGCTGGGGCCAACGTCCTGACTTTC
TRBV6-1	-	many	TRBJ2-7	CASSRSEQYF	TGTGCCAGCAGTAGGAGCGAGCAGTACTTC
TRBV10-3	-	many	TRBJ2-7	CAISEFRDGGSYEQYF	TGTGCCATCAGTGAGTTCCGGGACGGCGGCTCCTACGAGCAGTACTTC
TRBV12-3/TRBV12-4	TRBD2	many	TRBJ2-7	CASSYGLAGEKQYF	TGTGCCAGCAGTTACGGACTAGCGGGAGAGAAGCAGTACTTC
TRBV10-2	-	many	TRBJ1-5	CASRGWGRGQPQHF	TGCGCCAGCAGGGGGTGGGGGAGAGGGCAGCCCCAGCATTTT
TRBV29-1	-	-	TRBJ1-1	CSASGIRNTEAFF	TGCAGCGCCTCAGGGATTCGGAACACTGAAGCTTTCTTT
TRBV5-1	-	-	TRBJ2-5	CASSRQDLQETQYF	TGCGCCAGCAGCAGACAGGATCTCCAAGAGACCCAGTACTTC
TRBV12-3/TRBV12-4	TRBD1	many	TRBJ2-7	CASAGTGHYEQYF	TGTGCCAGTGCCGGGACAGGGCACTACGAGCAGTACTTC
TRBV20-1	TRBD2	-	TRBJ2-5	CSAREGTSGPPDF	TGCAGTGCTAGAGAAGGGACTAGCGGGCCCCCGGACTTC